These T cell receptor beta chains were read from a single sample in a study of blood T cell repertoires in COVID-19. Only in-frame clones appear in the TCRdb table, and some are missing; sequencing was by immunoSEQ multiplex PCR. The table lists 89,000 or so clones, about 89% of them singletons. Sequenced sample: peripheral blood. The receptors were sampled from a man aged 50 or older with COVID-19, enrolled during active disease. Both conserved end residues are part of each CDR3. The D gene is left open where the match is weak. Size is omitted from some rows. Given values are once, few, many or a class for expanded clones.

d_call: NA; clone_size: NA; j_call: TRBJ1-4; v_call: TRBV2; cdr3_nt: TGTGCCAGCAGTGAAGGAGGGTTGAATGAAAAACTGTTTTTT; cdr3_aa: CASSEGGLNEKLFF
d_call: TRBD1; clone_size: NA; j_call: TRBJ1-5; v_call: TRBV5-1; cdr3_nt: TGCGCCAGCAGCCCAGGGGACAGTCGAACGCCCCAGCATTTT; cdr3_aa: CASSPGDSRTPQHF
d_call: TRBD1; clone_size: NA; j_call: TRBJ1-5; v_call: TRBV19; cdr3_nt: TGTGCCAGTAGTCCGGGACAGGGGACATATCAGCCCCAGCATTTT; cdr3_aa: CASSPGQGTYQPQHF
d_call: NA; clone_size: NA; j_call: TRBJ2-1; v_call: TRBV2; cdr3_nt: TGTGCCAGCAGTTTGAGCTCCTACAATGAGCAGTTCTTC; cdr3_aa: CASSLSSYNEQFF
d_call: NA; clone_size: NA; j_call: TRBJ1-6; v_call: TRBV30; cdr3_nt: TGTGCCTGGAGTCCTCGTGAGCAGGGGTGGGATTCACCCCTCCACTTT; cdr3_aa: CAWSPREQGWDSPLHF
d_call: TRBD2; clone_size: few; j_call: TRBJ2-1; v_call: TRBV7-3; cdr3_nt: TGTGCCAGCAGCTTACTAGCGGACAATGAGCAGTTCTTC; cdr3_aa: CASSLLADNEQFF
d_call: TRBD2; clone_size: NA; j_call: TRBJ2-7; v_call: TRBV9; cdr3_nt: TGTGCCAGCAGCGTCGGGACTAGCGGGTTAGCAGAGCAGTACTTC; cdr3_aa: CASSVGTSGLAEQYF
d_call: NA; clone_size: NA; j_call: TRBJ2-5; v_call: TRBV6-5; cdr3_nt: TGTGCCAGCAGTCCCGCGGGGGCTGGAGAGACCCAGTACTTC; cdr3_aa: CASSPAGAGETQYF
d_call: NA; clone_size: NA; j_call: TRBJ1-1; v_call: TRBV18; cdr3_nt: TGTGCCAGCTCACCGCAATCGGGGGGTAGGGGCACTGAAGCTTTCTTT; cdr3_aa: CASSPQSGGRGTEAFF
d_call: TRBD2; clone_size: few; j_call: TRBJ2-7; v_call: TRBV6-5; cdr3_nt: TGTGCCAGCAGTTCCCCTAGCGGGGGCTACGAGCAGTACTTC; cdr3_aa: CASSSPSGGYEQYF
d_call: TRBD1; clone_size: NA; j_call: TRBJ1-5; v_call: TRBV6-5; cdr3_nt: TGTGCCAGCAGGCAGGGGGTTGGCGGCAATCAGCCCCAGCATTTT; cdr3_aa: CASRQGVGGNQPQHF
d_call: NA; clone_size: NA; j_call: TRBJ1-1; v_call: TRBV15; cdr3_nt: TGTGCCACCAGCAGTCTAGAGGACACTGAAGCTTTCTTT; cdr3_aa: CATSSLEDTEAFF
d_call: TRBD2; clone_size: NA; j_call: TRBJ2-1; v_call: TRBV5-1; cdr3_nt: TGCGCCAGCAGACCTAGCGGGGGGGCGCATGAGCAGTTCTTC; cdr3_aa: CASRPSGGAHEQFF
d_call: TRBD1; clone_size: NA; j_call: TRBJ2-6; v_call: TRBV5-4; cdr3_nt: TGTGCCAGCAGCCCTCGGACAGGGTACTCTGGGGCCAACGTCCTGACTTTC; cdr3_aa: CASSPRTGYSGANVLTF
d_call: NA; clone_size: NA; j_call: TRBJ1-3; v_call: TRBV7-9; cdr3_nt: TGTGCCAGCAGCTTAGACCCTTATTCGGGGGGAAACACCATATATTTT; cdr3_aa: CASSLDPYSGGNTIYF
d_call: TRBD2; clone_size: NA; j_call: TRBJ2-5; v_call: TRBV2; cdr3_nt: TGTGCCAGCAGGAGGCGGACTAGCGGGGGGAAAGAGACCCAGTACTTC; cdr3_aa: CASRRRTSGGKETQYF
d_call: TRBD1; clone_size: NA; j_call: TRBJ1-2; v_call: TRBV2; cdr3_nt: TGTGCCAGCAGAATGGACAGGGGCCCCTTAGGTGACTATGGCTACACCTTC; cdr3_aa: CASRMDRGPLGDYGYTF
d_call: TRBD2; clone_size: NA; j_call: TRBJ2-3; v_call: TRBV5-1; cdr3_nt: TGCGCCAGCAGCTGGGGACTAGGCCCAGATACGCAGTATTTT; cdr3_aa: CASSWGLGPDTQYF
d_call: TRBD1; clone_size: NA; j_call: TRBJ2-1; v_call: TRBV15; cdr3_nt: TGTGCCACCAGCCATGGGACAGGCGCCTACAATGAGCAGTTCTTC; cdr3_aa: CATSHGTGAYNEQFF
d_call: NA; clone_size: NA; j_call: TRBJ1-1; v_call: TRBV2; cdr3_nt: TGTGCCAGCAGCATAACAGGGTTGAACACTGAAGCTTTCTTT; cdr3_aa: CASSITGLNTEAFF
d_call: NA; clone_size: NA; j_call: TRBJ1-1; v_call: TRBV5-1; cdr3_nt: TGCGCCAGCAGCTCATTTCCGGGACACCGGAACACTGAAGCTTTCTTT; cdr3_aa: CASSSFPGHRNTEAFF
d_call: NA; clone_size: few; j_call: TRBJ2-7; v_call: TRBV29-1; cdr3_nt: TGCAGCGTTGCTCTTACATCCTACGAGCAGTACTTC; cdr3_aa: CSVALTSYEQYF
d_call: NA; clone_size: NA; j_call: TRBJ1-3; v_call: TRBV7-3; cdr3_nt: TGTGCCAGCAGCTTAACGGCCTCTGGAAACACCATATATTTT; cdr3_aa: CASSLTASGNTIYF
d_call: TRBD2; clone_size: NA; j_call: TRBJ2-2; v_call: TRBV6-6; cdr3_nt: TGTGCCAGCAATTTAGCGGGGGGGCAGACCGGGGAGCTGTTTTTT; cdr3_aa: CASNLAGGQTGELFF
d_call: TRBD1; clone_size: NA; j_call: TRBJ1-5; v_call: TRBV7-8; cdr3_nt: TGTGCCAGCAGCTTAAGCGGACAGGTCCGCAATCAGCCCCAGCATTTT; cdr3_aa: CASSLSGQVRNQPQHF
d_call: NA; clone_size: NA; j_call: TRBJ1-1; v_call: TRBV3-1/TRBV3-2; cdr3_nt: TGTGCCAGCAGCCAAATCAGTCGCGGTGAAGCTTTCTTT; cdr3_aa: CASSQISRGEAFF
d_call: NA; clone_size: NA; j_call: TRBJ2-1; v_call: TRBV6-5; cdr3_nt: TGTGCCAGCAGGCGGACTTTGCTAGGGAATGAGCAGTTCTTC; cdr3_aa: CASRRTLLGNEQFF
d_call: NA; clone_size: NA; j_call: TRBJ1-3; v_call: TRBV7-9; cdr3_nt: TGTGCCAGCAGCTTTATGCGCTCTGGAAACACCATATATTTT; cdr3_aa: CASSFMRSGNTIYF
d_call: TRBD1; clone_size: NA; j_call: TRBJ2-7; v_call: TRBV4-1; cdr3_nt: TGCGCCAGCAGCCAGAGACAGGGGGCCCTGGTATACGAGCAGTACTTC; cdr3_aa: CASSQRQGALVYEQYF
d_call: NA; clone_size: NA; j_call: TRBJ2-2; v_call: TRBV11-2; cdr3_nt: TGTGCCAGCAGTTACTCCGTAGGGCCGGGGACCGGGGAGCTGTTTTTT; cdr3_aa: CASSYSVGPGTGELFF
d_call: NA; clone_size: NA; j_call: TRBJ1-2; v_call: TRBV2; cdr3_nt: TGTGCCAGCATCTTACCGAGGGATTTGGCTAACTATGGCTACACCTTC; cdr3_aa: CASILPRDLANYGYTF
d_call: NA; clone_size: NA; j_call: TRBJ1-1; v_call: TRBV4-1; cdr3_nt: TGCGCCAGCAGCCAAGCCCCTAACCCCGGGACTGAAGCTTTCTTT; cdr3_aa: CASSQAPNPGTEAFF
d_call: NA; clone_size: NA; j_call: TRBJ2-2; v_call: TRBV5-1; cdr3_nt: TGCGCCAGCAGCTTCAGGGGGGAGCTGTTTTTT; cdr3_aa: CASSFRGELFF
d_call: NA; clone_size: NA; j_call: TRBJ2-3; v_call: TRBV6-2/TRBV6-3; cdr3_nt: TGTGCCAGCAGTAGACTAGCAGATACGCAGTATTTT; cdr3_aa: CASSRLADTQYF
d_call: TRBD2; clone_size: NA; j_call: TRBJ2-1; v_call: TRBV19; cdr3_nt: TGTGCCAGTAGTATTGGACTAGCGGGGAACTCCTACAATGAGCAGTTCTTC; cdr3_aa: CASSIGLAGNSYNEQFF
d_call: TRBD1; clone_size: NA; j_call: TRBJ2-3; v_call: TRBV25-1; cdr3_nt: TGTGCCAGCAGTAAAGGACAGGAGCTCACAGATACGCAGTATTTT; cdr3_aa: CASSKGQELTDTQYF
d_call: NA; clone_size: NA; j_call: TRBJ1-1; v_call: TRBV7-8; cdr3_nt: TGTGCCAGCAGCCCCGACTCAACTGAAGCTTTCTTT; cdr3_aa: CASSPDSTEAFF
d_call: TRBD1; clone_size: NA; j_call: TRBJ1-2; v_call: TRBV5-4; cdr3_nt: TGTGCCAGCAGCTCGGGGCCGGACAGGAGAGATGGCTACACCTTC; cdr3_aa: CASSSGPDRRDGYTF
d_call: NA; clone_size: NA; j_call: TRBJ1-2; v_call: TRBV5-4; cdr3_nt: TGTGCCAGCAGCGCCCGGGACACCGCTAACTATGGCTACACCTTC; cdr3_aa: CASSARDTANYGYTF
d_call: TRBD1; clone_size: NA; j_call: TRBJ2-1; v_call: TRBV11-2; cdr3_nt: TGTGCCAGCAGCTTACAGGGGGCTGGCAATGAGCAGTTCTTC; cdr3_aa: CASSLQGAGNEQFF
d_call: NA; clone_size: once; j_call: TRBJ1-2; v_call: TRBV4-2; cdr3_nt: TGTGCCAGCAGCCAAGTTCAGGGACATAACTATGGCTACACCTTC; cdr3_aa: CASSQVQGHNYGYTF
d_call: TRBD2; clone_size: NA; j_call: TRBJ2-3; v_call: TRBV19; cdr3_nt: TGTGCCAGTAGCGGGACTAGACGAGATACGCAGTATTTT; cdr3_aa: CASSGTRRDTQYF